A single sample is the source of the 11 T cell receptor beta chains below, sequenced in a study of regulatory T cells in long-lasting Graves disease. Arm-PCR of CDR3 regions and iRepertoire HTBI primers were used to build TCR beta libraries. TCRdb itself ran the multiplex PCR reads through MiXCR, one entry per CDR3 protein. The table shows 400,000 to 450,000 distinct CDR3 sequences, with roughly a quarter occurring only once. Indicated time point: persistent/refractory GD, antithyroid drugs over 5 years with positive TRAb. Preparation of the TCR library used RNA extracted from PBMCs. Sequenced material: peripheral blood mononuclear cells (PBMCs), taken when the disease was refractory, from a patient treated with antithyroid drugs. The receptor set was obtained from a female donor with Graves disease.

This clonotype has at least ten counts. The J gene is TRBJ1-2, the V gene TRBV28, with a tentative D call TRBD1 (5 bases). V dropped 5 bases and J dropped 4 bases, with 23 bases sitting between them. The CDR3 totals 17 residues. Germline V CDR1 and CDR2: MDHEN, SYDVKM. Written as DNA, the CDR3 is TGTGCCAGCAGTCCATTGGATTGGTTCAGGGCTGGCTATGGCTACACCTTC. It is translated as CASSPLDWFRAGYGYTF.

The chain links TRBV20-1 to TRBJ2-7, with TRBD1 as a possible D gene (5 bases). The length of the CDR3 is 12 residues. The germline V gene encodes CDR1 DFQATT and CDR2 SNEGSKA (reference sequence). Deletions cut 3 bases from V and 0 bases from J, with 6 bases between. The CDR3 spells CSARGLSYEQYF. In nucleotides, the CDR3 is TGCAGTGCTAGGGGGCTCTCCTACGAGCAGTACTTC.

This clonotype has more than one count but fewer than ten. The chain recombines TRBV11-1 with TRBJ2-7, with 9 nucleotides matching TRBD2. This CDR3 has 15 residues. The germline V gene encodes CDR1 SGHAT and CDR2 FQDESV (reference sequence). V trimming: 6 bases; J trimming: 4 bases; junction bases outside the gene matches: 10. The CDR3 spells CASRQSPGLAYEQYF. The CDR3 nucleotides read TGTGCCAGCAGGCAATCACCGGGACTAGCTTACGAGCAGTACTTC.

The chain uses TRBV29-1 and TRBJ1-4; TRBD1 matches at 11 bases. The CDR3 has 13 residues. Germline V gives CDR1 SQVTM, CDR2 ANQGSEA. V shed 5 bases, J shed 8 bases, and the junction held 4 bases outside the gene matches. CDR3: CSVSGTGGEKLFF. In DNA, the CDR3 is TGCAGCGTTTCCGGGACAGGGGGGGAAAAACTGTTTTTT. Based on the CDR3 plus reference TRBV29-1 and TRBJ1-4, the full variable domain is SAVISQKPSRDICQRGTSLTIQCQVDSQVTMMFWYRQQPGQSLTLIATANQGSEATYESGFVIDKFPISRPNLTFSTLTVSNMSPEDSSIYLCSVSGTGGEKLFFGSGTQLSVL.

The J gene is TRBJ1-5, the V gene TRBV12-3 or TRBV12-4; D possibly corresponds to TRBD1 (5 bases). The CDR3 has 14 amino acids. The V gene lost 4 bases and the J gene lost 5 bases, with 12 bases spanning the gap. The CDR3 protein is CASSSGDGYQPQHF. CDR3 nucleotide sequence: TGTGCCAGCAGTTCCGGGGACGGGTATCAGCCCCAGCATTTT.

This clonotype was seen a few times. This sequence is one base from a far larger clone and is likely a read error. In DNA, the CDR3 is TGTGCCAGCAGGTTAGGGGGAGAGACCCAGTACTTC. Its translation: CASRLGGETQYF. The chain links TRBV12-3 or TRBV12-4 to TRBJ2-5, with D possibly TRBD1 on 6 matching bases. CDR3 length: 12 residues.

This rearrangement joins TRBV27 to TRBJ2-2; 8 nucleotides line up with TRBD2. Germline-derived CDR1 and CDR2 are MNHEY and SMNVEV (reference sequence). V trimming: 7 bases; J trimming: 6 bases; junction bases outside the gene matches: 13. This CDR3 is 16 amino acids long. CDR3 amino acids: CASMTDGGRYAGELFF. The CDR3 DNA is TGTGCCAGCATGACAGACGGCGGGAGGTACGCCGGGGAGCTGTTTTTT.

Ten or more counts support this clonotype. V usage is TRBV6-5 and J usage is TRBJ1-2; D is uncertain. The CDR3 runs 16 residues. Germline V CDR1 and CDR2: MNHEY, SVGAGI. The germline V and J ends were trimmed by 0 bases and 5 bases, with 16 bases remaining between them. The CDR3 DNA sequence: TGTGCCAGCAGTTACTCGATGGGAGGAAGTTATTATGGCTACACCTTC. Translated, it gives CASSYSMGGSYYGYTF.

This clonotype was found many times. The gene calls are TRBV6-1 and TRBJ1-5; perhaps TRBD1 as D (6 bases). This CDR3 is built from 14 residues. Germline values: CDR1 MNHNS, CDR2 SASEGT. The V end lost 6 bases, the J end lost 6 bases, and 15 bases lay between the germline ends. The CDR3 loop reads CASSQGTFGQPQHF. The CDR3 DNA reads TGTGCCAGCAGCCAGGGGACATTCGGTCAGCCCCAGCATTTT.

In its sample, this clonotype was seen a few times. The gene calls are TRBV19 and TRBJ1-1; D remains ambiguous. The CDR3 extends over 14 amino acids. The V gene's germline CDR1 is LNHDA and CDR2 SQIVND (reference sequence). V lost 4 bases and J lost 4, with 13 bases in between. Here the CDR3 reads CASSTPGGGTEAFF. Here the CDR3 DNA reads TGTGCCAGTAGTACCCCGGGAGGAGGCACTGAAGCTTTCTTT.

The CDR3 spells CAISEFEGLAGDTQYF. For the CDR3, the DNA is TGTGCCATCAGTGAGTTTGAAGGACTAGCGGGAGATACGCAGTATTTT. The rearrangement joins TRBV10-3 to TRBJ2-3; TRBD2 aligns across 11 bases. This CDR3 is built from 16 residues. Trimming at V came to 1 base and at J to 5 bases, leaving 5 bases not matched to a gene. Germline V gene data show CDR1 as ENHRY and CDR2 as SYGVKD.